This is a list of T cell receptor beta chains from one sample in a study of OX40 agonist ivuxolimab in advanced cancers. TCRdb's table, derived via immunoSEQ multiplex PCR, lists solely in-frame clones and lacks some. The table has about 69,000 clones, nearly 90% seen once. Source: CD4+ or CD8+ T cells sorted from blood, taken in a trial of the OX40 agonist ivuxolimab. The receptors were gathered from an adult with an advanced solid tumor such as melanoma, head and neck, liver or kidney cancer. The CDR3 runs from the conserved cysteine through the conserved F or W. The D gene is left open where the match is weak. Not every row has a clone size; where given, it reads once, few, many or a size class.

j_call: TRBJ2-5; clone_size: -; d_call: -; v_call: TRBV20-1; cdr3_nt: TGCAGTGGGGCTTCCCAAGAGACCCAGTACTTC; cdr3_aa: CSGASQETQYF
j_call: TRBJ1-2; clone_size: once; d_call: TRBD1; v_call: TRBV28; cdr3_nt: TGTGCCAGCAGTTTATCGGACAGGGGACGAAACTATGGCTACACCTTC; cdr3_aa: CASSLSDRGRNYGYTF
j_call: TRBJ2-4; clone_size: -; d_call: -; v_call: TRBV28; cdr3_nt: TGTGCCAGCAGACCCGGGACAAGAAAAAACATTCAGTACTTC; cdr3_aa: CASRPGTRKNIQYF
j_call: TRBJ2-7; clone_size: -; d_call: -; v_call: TRBV5-4; cdr3_nt: TGTGCCAGCAGCTCCCCCTTTGGACCAGGGCACGAGCAGTACTTC; cdr3_aa: CASSSPFGPGHEQYF
j_call: TRBJ1-5; clone_size: -; d_call: -; v_call: TRBV7-9; cdr3_nt: TGTGCCAGCAGCCCGCCGGGTCAGCCCCAGCATTTT; cdr3_aa: CASSPPGQPQHF
j_call: TRBJ1-4; clone_size: -; d_call: -; v_call: TRBV7-9; cdr3_nt: TGTGCCAGCAGCTCGAGGGTGATTAATGAAAAACTGTTTTTT; cdr3_aa: CASSSRVINEKLFF
j_call: TRBJ2-3; clone_size: -; d_call: -; v_call: TRBV4-1; cdr3_nt: TGCGCCAGCAGCCAAGCGTCCGATACGCAGTATTTT; cdr3_aa: CASSQASDTQYF
j_call: TRBJ2-1; clone_size: -; d_call: -; v_call: TRBV20-1; cdr3_nt: TGCAGTGCTAGTATCCCCCGCGAGCAGTTCTTC; cdr3_aa: CSASIPREQFF
j_call: TRBJ1-5; clone_size: -; d_call: -; v_call: TRBV7-2; cdr3_nt: TGTGCCAGCAGCCAAAATCCCTATCAGCCCCAGCATTTT; cdr3_aa: CASSQNPYQPQHF
j_call: TRBJ1-1; clone_size: few; d_call: -; v_call: TRBV9; cdr3_nt: TGTGCCAGCAGCGTAGAACCAGTGAACACTGAAGCTTTCTTT; cdr3_aa: CASSVEPVNTEAFF
j_call: TRBJ2-7; clone_size: -; d_call: -; v_call: TRBV18; cdr3_nt: TGTGCCAGCTCACCACCTGGCCGGGCGGACCCCTACGAGCAGTACTTC; cdr3_aa: CASSPPGRADPYEQYF
j_call: TRBJ2-7; clone_size: -; d_call: -; v_call: TRBV15; cdr3_nt: TGTGCCACCAGCAGGGGGGGTGGGGCCCTGGGTGAGGAGCAGTACTTC; cdr3_aa: CATSRGGGALGEEQYF
j_call: TRBJ2-7; clone_size: once; d_call: TRBD1; v_call: TRBV4-3; cdr3_nt: TGCGCCAGCAGCCAAGGGGTGGGACAGGGCTACGAGCAGTACTTC; cdr3_aa: CASSQGVGQGYEQYF
j_call: TRBJ2-5; clone_size: -; d_call: -; v_call: TRBV7-2; cdr3_nt: TGTGCCAGCAGCCAACAGGTTTCGGAGACCCAGTACTTC; cdr3_aa: CASSQQVSETQYF
j_call: TRBJ2-7; clone_size: once; d_call: -; v_call: TRBV5-6; cdr3_nt: TGTGCCAGCAGCTTGTCGCTCCGAGTTCTACCCGAGCAGTACTTC; cdr3_aa: CASSLSLRVLPEQYF
j_call: TRBJ2-5; clone_size: -; d_call: -; v_call: TRBV27; cdr3_nt: TGTGCCAGCAGTTTTCGAGGGGAAGAGACCCAGTACTTC; cdr3_aa: CASSFRGEETQYF
j_call: TRBJ2-1; clone_size: -; d_call: TRBD2; v_call: TRBV7-2; cdr3_nt: TGTGCCAGCAGCCGGGCGGGAGTAGTATACAATGAGCAGTTCTTC; cdr3_aa: CASSRAGVVYNEQFF
j_call: TRBJ1-5; clone_size: -; d_call: -; v_call: TRBV2; cdr3_nt: TGTGCCAGCAGGTCATTGGGGGCAGACAATCAGCCCCAGCATTTT; cdr3_aa: CASRSLGADNQPQHF
j_call: TRBJ2-1; clone_size: few; d_call: TRBD2; v_call: TRBV5-4; cdr3_nt: TGTGCCAGCAGCTTGGGCGGAGCGGGAGACTACAATGAGCAGTTCTTC; cdr3_aa: CASSLGGAGDYNEQFF